Listed below are T cell receptor beta chains from one sample, sequenced in a study of T cell responses to AZD1222 COVID-19 vaccine. Profiled with immunoSEQ multiplex PCR; TCRdb holds only in-frame clones, not every one. The table records about 150,000 clones, roughly nine tenths of them present only once. Sequencing was performed on peripheral blood, taken after recovery from COVID-19. Receptor source: an adult who had recovered from COVID-19. CDR3s include the opening cysteine and the closing phenylalanine or tryptophan. For some rows the clone size is stated as once, few or many, or as a class when expanded; others skip it.

clone size | J gene | V gene | CDR3 protein
. | TRBJ1-6 | TRBV25-1 | CASSEHRVNSPLHF
once | TRBJ2-6 | TRBV6-4 | CASSDSGAGANVLTF
few | TRBJ2-5 | TRBV25-1 | CASSGPGREETQYF
. | TRBJ2-3 | TRBV9 | CASSPRGGRSTDTQYF
. | TRBJ2-6 | TRBV28 | CASTGMTGGAEAGANVLTF
. | TRBJ2-3 | TRBV29-1 | CSVARAPDTQYF
. | TRBJ2-3 | TRBV7-6 | CASSGGLFTPDTQYF
. | TRBJ1-1 | TRBV7-9 | CASSLQGNTEAFF
. | TRBJ1-2 | TRBV6-5 | CASTDQGYGYTF
. | TRBJ1-6 | TRBV5-4 | CASSLFPGKSNSPLHF
. | TRBJ2-1 | TRBV7-2 | CASSPRILENEQFF
. | TRBJ2-3 | TRBV7-2 | CASSFLAGGVHTDTQYF
. | TRBJ1-3 | TRBV19 | CASSGGRGNTIYF
. | TRBJ1-5 | TRBV5-1 | CASSPGTGTLNQPQHF
. | TRBJ2-7 | TRBV27 | CASTPHGGLSYEQYF
. | TRBJ2-1 | TRBV6-5 | CASSYGSISSYNEQFF
once | TRBJ1-2 | TRBV7-9 | CASSSTGYGYTF
. | TRBJ2-1 | TRBV7-3 | CASSLTWGTSNEQFF
. | TRBJ2-5 | TRBV29-1 | CSGGEIQETQYF
. | TRBJ2-1 | TRBV27 | CASSPRLAGGYYNEQFF
. | TRBJ1-3 | TRBV5-4 | CASSIGQGTGNTIYF
. | TRBJ2-3 | TRBV6-4 | CASRDREADTQYF
. | TRBJ1-3 | TRBV6-1 | CASSENGRFNSGNTIYF
few | TRBJ2-7 | TRBV7-9 | CASSSLTSGGSYEQYF
. | TRBJ1-2 | TRBV3-1/TRBV3-2 | CASSQDLGPLYGYTF
. | TRBJ1-2 | TRBV4-1 | CASSQERAGISGYTF
once | TRBJ2-5 | TRBV6-2/TRBV6-3 | CASSYSTGRETQYF
. | TRBJ2-1 | TRBV6-4 | CASSDGLAGGPSYNEQFF
. | TRBJ1-2 | TRBV3-1/TRBV3-2 | CASSQVSGGYGYTF
. | TRBJ2-6 | TRBV3-1/TRBV3-2 | CASSQAGVGANVLTF
. | TRBJ1-5 | TRBV10-3 | CAASDSKGYDQPQHF
. | TRBJ1-5 | TRBV7-6 | CASSPGPGLEPQHF
few | TRBJ1-2 | TRBV28 | CASSYLGGYTF
. | TRBJ2-1 | TRBV3-1/TRBV3-2 | CASSQDSEGANEQFF
. | TRBJ2-1 | TRBV6-1 | CASSDDSGLTTIISYNEQFF
. | TRBJ2-7 | TRBV7-2 | CASSTRTGPIGEQYF
. | TRBJ2-7 | TRBV28 | CASSLPFLHEQYF
. | TRBJ1-2 | TRBV5-1 | CASSPTPPTVSADGYTF
few | TRBJ1-5 | TRBV2 | CASSEARGKGQPQHF
. | TRBJ1-6 | TRBV5-1 | CASSKDRATYNSPLHF
once | TRBJ1-1 | TRBV9 | CASSPTGEGWANTEAFF
. | TRBJ2-7 | TRBV29-1 | CSVLTGPYEQYF
. | TRBJ1-4 | TRBV10-3 | CAISASGTDNTKLFF
once | TRBJ1-2 | TRBV28 | CASSANRGYGYTF
. | TRBJ2-1 | TRBV2 | CASREGLAVSYNEQFF
once | TRBJ1-1 | TRBV27 | CASSLSTGGVEAFF
. | TRBJ2-5 | TRBV7-2 | CASSPPPGTSGIQETQYF
. | TRBJ2-5 | TRBV12-3/TRBV12-4 | CASKLQERETQYF
few | TRBJ2-2 | TRBV7-3 | CASSLTGNTGELFF
. | TRBJ2-5 | TRBV3-1/TRBV3-2 | CASSQAAGGETQYF